A single sample is the source of the 14 T cell receptor beta chains below, sequenced in a study of precursors of human CD4 cytotoxic T cells. TCRdb redid the calling of the reads with MiXCR, one entry per CDR3 protein. The sample lists just over 750 distinct CDR3 sequences; around a fifth were seen once. Four sorted CD4+ memory subsets, central memory, effector memory, IL-7R-high TEMRA and IL-7R-negative TEMRA, were UMI-sequenced. Sequencing was carried out using memory CD4+ T cells from blood (PBMCs). The source of these receptors is a human donor in good health.

V usage is TRBV7-2 and J usage is TRBJ2-7; 9 bases agree with TRBD2. The CDR3 has 17 residues. The junction had 13 bases not matched to a gene; V was cut back by 7 bases and J by 0 bases. Germline CDR1 SGHTA, CDR2 FQGNSA. CDR3 sequence: CASIEAGGSALSYEQYF. As DNA, the CDR3 is TGTGCCAGCATAGAAGCGGGAGGTTCAGCACTCTCCTACGAGCAGTACTTC.

This clonotype was seen a handful of times. J is TRBJ2-7 and V is TRBV29-1, with 8 nucleotides matching TRBD1. The CDR3 has 16 residues. The V segment lost 4 bases and the J segment 3 bases; nucleotides outside the gene matches: 14. The germline V gene has CDR1 SQVTM and CDR2 ANQGSEA. This chain's CDR3 is CSVAPLEQGVNYEQYF. The CDR3 DNA follows: TGCAGCGTTGCCCCCCTTGAACAGGGGGTGAACTACGAGCAGTACTTC.

The chain couples TRBV7-9 to TRBJ2-1, with a tentative D call TRBD1 (6 bases). V was clipped by 5 bases and J by 4 bases, with 12 bases between them. CDR1 and CDR2 (germline): SEHNR, FQNEAQ (reference sequence). The CDR3 is 14 residues long. CDR3 DNA sequence: TGTGCCAGCAGCCAACGTCAGGGGTACAATGAGCAGTTCTTC. Amino acid sequence: CASSQRQGYNEQFF.

This clonotype is termed large. The V call is TRBV5-5, the J call TRBJ2-7; 9 nucleotides line up with TRBD1. The junction had 9 bases not matched to a gene; V was cut back by 5 bases and J by 0 bases. The germline V gene has CDR1 SGHKS and CDR2 YYEKEE (reference sequence). This CDR3 is 16 amino acids long. CDR3 sequence: CASRRGRTGDSYEQYF. The CDR3 nucleotides are TGTGCCAGCAGGAGGGGTCGGACAGGGGACTCCTACGAGCAGTACTTC. The whole variable domain, remainder taken from reference TRBV5-5 and TRBJ2-7, is DAGVTQSPTHLIKTRGQQVTLRCSPISGHKSVSWYQQVLGQGPQFIFQYYEKEERGRGNFPDRFSARQFPNYSSELNVNALLLGDSALYLCASRRGRTGDSYEQYFGPGTRLTVT.

In its sample, this clonotype was seen once. The chain carries TRBV15 and TRBJ2-7; a weak D match, TRBD2 (5 bases). V lost 0 bases, J lost 2 bases, and 11 bases lay in between. In germline, CDR1 is LNHNV, CDR2 YYDKDF (reference sequence). This CDR3 spans 15 amino acids. CDR3 loop: CATSRDTPEAYEQYF. For the CDR3, the DNA is TGTGCCACCAGCAGAGATACCCCGGAGGCCTACGAGCAGTACTTC.

This clonotype was detected a few times. The J gene is TRBJ2-1, the V gene TRBV20-1; 9 positions match TRBD2. V was clipped by 7 bases and J by 5 bases; unmatched bases: 9. CDR1 and CDR2 (germline): DFQATT, SNEGSKA (reference sequence). The CDR3 spans 14 residues. The CDR3 is CSVRSGSGDNEQFF. The CDR3 DNA is TGCAGTGTTCGTAGCGGGAGCGGCGACAATGAGCAGTTCTTC.

The CDR3 bases are TGTGCCAGCACAAGGGACAGGGACGAAAAACTGTTTTTT. This sequence encodes CASTRDRDEKLFF. This chain uses TRBV2 with TRBJ1-4; TRBD1 matches at 9 bases. The CDR3 sequence is 13 residues long. Germline V gives CDR1 SNHLY, CDR2 FYNNEI. The V and J ends lost 7 bases and 8 bases, in that order; junction bases with no gene match: 5.

The J gene is TRBJ2-2, the V gene TRBV5-4, with TRBD1 as a possible D gene (5 bases). The germline V and J ends were trimmed by 4 bases and 0 bases, with 16 bases remaining between them. Germline lookup yields CDR1 SGHNT and CDR2 YYREEE (reference sequence). This CDR3 region has 17 residues. Here the CDR3 reads CASSPETRTTNTGELFF. In DNA, the CDR3 is TGTGCCAGCAGCCCCGAAACCAGGACAACGAACACCGGGGAGCTGTTTTTT.

In nucleotides, the CDR3 is TGCGCCAGCACCTCTAGAGAGGGAGGCACCGGGGAGCTGTTTTTT. Encoded protein: CASTSREGGTGELFF. The V call is TRBV5-1, the J call TRBJ2-2, with a weak D call TRBD2 (6 bases). This CDR3 has 15 residues. V was shortened by 6 bases and J by 4 bases, with 16 bases between the two germline ends. From germline, CDR1 is SGHRS and CDR2 YFSETQ. The complete variable domain, with remaining parts taken from reference TRBV5-1 and TRBJ2-2, reads KAGVTQTPRYLIKTRGQQVTLSCSPISGHRSVSWYQQTPGQGLQFLFEYFSETQRNKGNFPGRFSGRQFSNSRSEMNVSTLELGDSALYLCASTSREGGTGELFFGEGSRLTVL.

The chain couples TRBV3-1 to TRBJ1-2; D is unclear. This CDR3 comprises 15 residues. Germline V gives CDR1 LGHDT, CDR2 YNNKEL (reference sequence). Trimming removed 0 bases at V and 6 bases at J, with 14 bases between. CDR3 in amino acids: CASSQEWEGPDGYTF. CDR3 coding DNA: TGTGCCAGCAGCCAAGAATGGGAAGGACCCGATGGCTACACCTTC.

The chain recombines TRBV28 with TRBJ2-1; D perhaps matches TRBD2 (6 bases). The CDR3 has 15 amino acids. Trimming stripped 7 bases from V and 6 bases from J, with 19 bases between. Germline CDR1 reads MDHEN; CDR2 reads SYDVKM. CDR3 protein: CASIETAGGINEQFF. In DNA, the CDR3 is TGTGCCAGCATAGAGACAGCGGGCGGGATCAATGAGCAGTTCTTC. Combining the CDR3 with reference TRBV28 and TRBJ2-1 gives the whole variable domain DVKVTQSSRYLVKRTGEKVFLECVQDMDHENMFWYRQDPGLGLRLIYFSYDVKMKEKGDIPEGYSVSREKKERFSLILESASTNQTSMYLCASIETAGGINEQFFGPGTRLTVL.

The chain combines TRBV7-9 with TRBJ2-3; D not certain. Trimming pared 0 bases from V and 0 bases from J, leaving 10 bases between. The germline V gene has CDR1 SEHNR and CDR2 FQNEAQ (reference sequence). The CDR3 spans 16 residues. CDR3 amino acids: CASSLAVFASTDTQYF. The CDR3 DNA follows: TGTGCCAGCAGCTTAGCGGTGTTCGCTAGCACAGATACGCAGTATTTT.

This sequence joins TRBV27 and TRBJ1-2, with a tentative D call TRBD1 (5 bases). Per germline, CDR1 MNHEY and CDR2 SMNVEV (reference sequence). V lost 6 bases and J 8 bases, leaving 16 bases between the germline ends. The CDR3 runs 13 residues. The CDR3 protein is CASRFSGAGGYTF. Written as DNA, the CDR3 is TGTGCCAGCAGATTTTCTGGGGCTGGGGGCTACACCTTC.

This clonotype was detected a few times. This chain uses TRBV28 with TRBJ2-3; D remains ambiguous. Germline values: CDR1 MDHEN, CDR2 SYDVKM. V was shortened by 6 bases and J by 9 bases, with 13 bases between the two germline ends. The CDR3 spans 12 residues. CDR3 nucleotides: TGTGCCAGCAGAGTTCCGGCGGAGACGCAGTATTTT. Translation gives CASRVPAETQYF.